This entry lists 13 T cell receptor beta chains sequenced from one sample in a study of T cell changes during pregnancy in multiple sclerosis. Profiling relied on immunoSEQ multiplex PCR, and the TCRdb table lists in-frame clones only, not all of them. The sample consists of 39,000 or so clones, 92% of them appearing once. The source material was CD4+ T cells from peripheral blood mononuclear cells, sampled after pregnancy. These receptors were obtained from a female donor in good health, enrolled as a control in a pregnancy study.

This CDR3 reads CASSSDSNRAFF. In DNA form, the CDR3 reads TGTGCCAGCAGCTCGGACTCGAACCGGGCTTTCTTT. The chain is built from TRBV5-6 and TRBJ1-1; no firm D call. Germline V gene data show CDR1 as SGHDT and CDR2 as YYEEEE. The CDR3 is made up of 12 amino acids. The V gene lost 3 bases and the J gene lost 11 bases, with 14 bases spanning the gap.

The rearrangement joins TRBV7-9 to TRBJ2-5; D perhaps matches TRBD1 (6 bases). The J call may be mistaken, given a closer DNA end match to TRBJ2-7. The CDR3 spans 14 residues. The germline CDR1 and CDR2 sequences are SEHNR and FQNEAQ (reference sequence). In DNA form, the CDR3 reads TGTGCCAGCAGCCTCCAACAGGGCCCCTACGAGCAGTACTTC. It yields the protein CASSLQQGPYEQYF.

The chain combines TRBV9 with TRBJ2-7; 12 nucleotides line up with TRBD1. Germline V gene data show CDR1 as SGDLS and CDR2 as YYNGEE. The length of the CDR3 is 15 residues. Trimming removed 2 bases from V and 6 bases from J; junction bases left unmatched: 6. This CDR3 reads CASSVSGTGGTEQYF. DNA of the CDR3: TGTGCCAGCAGCGTCTCCGGGACAGGGGGCACCGAGCAGTACTTC. Supplemented by reference TRBV9 and TRBJ2-7, the full variable domain reads DSGVTQTPKHLITATGQRVTLRCSPRSGDLSVYWYQQSLDQGLQFLIQYYNGEERAKGNILERFSAQQFPDLHSELNLSSLELGDSALYFCASSVSGTGGTEQYFGPGTRLTVT.

This chain connects TRBV19 to TRBJ1-1; D is uncertain. The CDR3 length is 13 residues. Germline V CDR1 and CDR2: LNHDA, SQIVND (reference sequence). The V end lost 7 bases, the J end lost 8 bases, and 17 bases lay between the germline ends. CDR3 region: CASTGLSDREAFF. CDR3 coding DNA: TGTGCCAGTACCGGTTTGAGCGATAGGGAAGCTTTCTTT.

The V call is TRBV11-2, the J call TRBJ2-7; 9 bases map to TRBD1. The CDR3 covers 14 residues. V shed 5 bases, J shed 6 bases, and the junction held 8 bases outside the gene matches. The germline V gene encodes CDR1 SGHAT and CDR2 FQNNGV. CDR3 bases: TGTGCCAGCAGCACCGACAGGGGGTCGGGCGAGCAGTACTTC. The encoded protein is CASSTDRGSGEQYF.

This clone was detected only once. The chain employs TRBV5-1 and TRBJ2-1, with 9 bases that match TRBD1. Germline CDR1 SGHRS, CDR2 YFSETQ. V lost 0 bases and J lost 6; bases outside the gene matches: 7. The CDR3 is 16 amino acids. CDR3 DNA sequence: TGCGCCAGCAGCTTGGTGCCGGGACAGGGACCCAATGAGCAGTTCTTC. It specifies CASSLVPGQGPNEQFF.

The V gene is TRBV30, the J gene TRBJ1-4; D unresolved. Germline CDR1 GTSNPN, CDR2 SVGIG (reference sequence). The V end lost 1 base, the J end lost 8 bases, and 5 bases lay between the germline ends. The CDR3 contains 11 residues. The CDR3 DNA follows: TGTGCCTGGAGTGCCGGGGAAAAACTGTTTTTT. This codes for CAWSAGEKLFF.

This clone occurred once. This rearrangement joins TRBV6-5 to TRBJ1-3; a possible D gene is TRBD1 (5 bases). V lost 6 bases and J 0 bases, leaving 12 bases between the germline ends. The CDR3 contains 15 residues. Germline values: CDR1 MNHEY, CDR2 SVGAGI. The DNA of the CDR3 is TGTGCCAGCAGCCGACAGTGGAGCTCTGGAAACACCATATATTTT. Protein sequence: CASSRQWSSGNTIYF.

This clone was picked up one time. This sequence joins TRBV10-3 and TRBJ1-3, with D hard to call. Trimming removed 9 bases at V and 4 bases at J, with 10 bases between. The CDR3 totals 12 residues. Germline V gene lookup returns CDR1 ENHRY and CDR2 SYGVKD. CDR3 amino acids: CAIWAGGNTIYF. CDR3 nucleotide sequence: TGTGCCATTTGGGCAGGCGGAAACACCATATATTTT.

CDR3 DNA sequence: TGTGCCAGCAGCCCAAGAGGACAGACCACCCAGTACTTC. Its translation is CASSPRGQTTQYF. This chain links TRBV7-2 with TRBJ2-5; D is perhaps TRBD1 (6 bases). This CDR3 has 13 amino acids. V lost 5 bases, J lost 8 bases, and 15 bases lay in between. From germline, CDR1 is SGHTA and CDR2 FQGNSA.

This rearrangement joins TRBV9 to TRBJ2-3, with 7 positions matching TRBD2. V lost 0 bases to trimming and J lost 0 bases; unmatched junction nucleotides: 4. This CDR3 spans 16 amino acids. Germline CDR1 and CDR2: SGDLS and YYNGEE. CDR3 loop: CASSVAVGGSTDTQYF. The CDR3 DNA follows: TGTGCCAGCAGCGTAGCTGTGGGGGGGAGCACAGATACGCAGTATTTT.

The chain combines TRBV30 with TRBJ1-5; D might be TRBD1 (5 bases). The germline gives CDR1 GTSNPN, CDR2 SVGIG (reference sequence). Trimming took 0 bases from V and 5 from J, leaving 14 bases between them. The CDR3 sequence is 15 residues long. The CDR3 bases are TGTGCCTGGAGTGTAGGGAGGGGAACGCATCAGCCCCAGCATTTT. It encodes CAWSVGRGTHQPQHF.

The rearrangement uses TRBV4-3 and TRBJ2-1; TRBD1 might be the D (6 bases). V lost 0 bases to trimming and J lost 7 bases, with 13 bases between them. Per germline, CDR1 LGHNA and CDR2 YSLEER. The CDR3 length is 15 residues. CDR3 protein: CASSQEGASRNEQFF. As DNA, the CDR3 is TGCGCCAGCAGCCAAGAGGGGGCTTCCCGGAATGAGCAGTTCTTC.